This is a list of T cell receptor beta chains from one sample in a study of T cell repertoires in cytomegalovirus infection. TCRdb reanalysed the reads using MiXCR and keeps one entry per CDR3 protein. Among roughly 180,000 distinct CDR3 sequences listed, about a fifth were seen once. No antigen is known for these receptors. Source: CD8+ T cells from cultured PBMCs, taken from culture after CMV antigen stimulation. The receptors were sampled from a human donor in good health (CMV status not recorded). Some clones in this sample may be carry-over from other donors' samples. The CDR3 runs from the conserved cysteine through the conserved F or W. The order of the fields is J gene, V gene, D gene, clone size, CDR3 protein, CDR3 DNA. D genes are given only for firm matches. Only some rows state a clone size, as once, few, many or a class for expanded clones.

TRBJ2-5 TRBV20-1 TRBD2 NA CSARDLAGGPQTQYF TGCAGTGCTAGAGATCTAGCGGGGGGGCCTCAGACCCAGTACTTC
TRBJ2-5 TRBV6-5 TRBD1 few CASNSYEGQRKETQYF TGTGCCAGCAACTCCTACGAGGGACAGCGCAAAGAGACCCAGTACTTC
TRBJ2-5 TRBV6-1 NA few CASSFLGRETQYF TGTGCCAGCAGCTTCCTAGGTCGGGAGACCCAGTACTTC
TRBJ2-7 TRBV7-9 NA NA CASSLSVGEQYF TGTGCCAGCAGCCTTTCTGTCGGAGAGCAGTACTTC
TRBJ1-6 TRBV15 NA few CATSGNSPLHF TGTGCCACCAGCGGTAATTCACCCCTCCACTTT
TRBJ2-7 TRBV19 NA many CASSMGPREQYF TGTGCCAGTAGTATGGGTCCCCGCGAGCAGTACTTC
TRBJ2-1 TRBV7-2 TRBD2 NA CASSLVISGGDNEQFF TGTGCCAGCAGCTTAGTCATTAGCGGGGGGGACAATGAGCAGTTCTTC
TRBJ1-6 TRBV6-5 TRBD1 once CASSPGQVNSPLHF TGTGCCAGCAGTCCGGGACAGGTTAATTCACCCCTCCACTTT
TRBJ1-5 TRBV7-2 NA few CASSLGDSSNQPQHF TGTGCCAGCAGCTTAGGTGACAGTTCAAATCAGCCCCAGCATTTT
TRBJ2-1 TRBV6-8 NA NA CASTFFSYDGENEQFF TGTGCCAGCACGTTTTTTTCTTATGACGGAGAGAATGAGCAGTTCTTC
TRBJ1-1 TRBV7-2 NA NA CASSLVRRQNTEAFF TGTGCCAGCAGCTTAGTCCGAAGGCAGAACACTGAAGCTTTCTTT
TRBJ1-2 TRBV7-3 NA few CASGEAGFGYGYTF TGTGCCAGCGGGGAGGCAGGGTTTGGCTATGGCTACACCTTC
TRBJ1-2 TRBV7-2 NA NA CASSLVSGGSTVGYTF TGTGCCAGCAGCTTAGTGTCGGGGGGCAGTACTGTCGGCTACACCTTC
TRBJ2-1 TRBV7-2 NA NA CASSPSPNAYNEQFF TGTGCCAGCAGTCCCTCGCCGAACGCCTACAATGAGCAGTTCTTC
TRBJ1-6 TRBV19 NA NA CASSFYNSPLHF TGTGCCAGTAGTTTTTATAATTCACCCCTCCACTTT
TRBJ1-6 TRBV15 NA NA CATSRAKNSPLHF TGTGCCACCAGCAGAGCGAAGAATTCACCCCTCCACTTT
TRBJ2-5 TRBV5-6 NA few CASSLEWGTQYF TGTGCCAGCAGCTTGGAGTGGGGGACCCAGTACTTC
TRBJ1-5 TRBV6-5 TRBD1 NA CASSKNWDRGDQPQHF TGTGCCAGCAGTAAAAACTGGGACAGGGGGGATCAGCCCCAGCATTTT
TRBJ1-6 TRBV7-9 NA few CASSALGALNSPLHF TGTGCCAGCAGCGCACTCGGGGCGCTTAATTCACCCCTCCACTTT
TRBJ1-6 TRBV12-3/TRBV12-4 NA NA CASSSGNSPLHF TGTGCCAGCAGTTCTGGTAATTCACCCCTCCACTTT
TRBJ2-5 TRBV7-3 NA few CASSPFGGAQETQYF TGTGCCAGCAGCCCGTTTGGTGGGGCCCAAGAGACCCAGTACTTC
TRBJ2-3 TRBV14 NA NA CASSQSSDADTQYF TGTGCCAGCAGCCAATCATCGGACGCAGATACGCAGTATTTT